What follows are 30 T cell receptor beta chains derived from one specimen sequenced in a study of blood T cells in healthy people across ages. Together with a sample-barcoded 5' primer, a J-beta primer mix was included in a second PCR lasting 7 to 11 cycles. TCRdb ran MiXCR on the 5' RACE reads and lists one entry per CDR3 protein. The sample consists of about 650,000 distinct CDR3 sequences, 32% of them appearing once. The specimen sequenced was blood. These receptors all come from a woman older than 75 in good health.

This clonotype was recorded many times. V gene TRBV2 combines with J gene TRBJ2-7, with a possible D match to TRBD2 (5 bases). Trimming took 6 bases from V and 2 from J, leaving 11 bases between them. CDR1 SNHLY and CDR2 FYNNEI come from the germline V gene. This CDR3 is built from 13 residues. The CDR3 spells CASSRLRAYEQYF. The CDR3 nucleotides read TGTGCCAGCAGCCGCTTGAGGGCCTACGAGCAGTACTTC.

This rearrangement joins TRBV9 to TRBJ2-7, with 13 bases identical to TRBD2. The CDR3 is made up of 18 amino acids. V gave up 4 bases and J gave up 12 bases; unmatched junction bases: 22. Germline CDR1 reads SGDLS; CDR2 reads YYNGEE. CDR3 loop: CASSPTSGGAGMGETRYF. CDR3 sequence (DNA): TGTGCCAGCAGCCCCACTAGCGGGGGGGCCGGGATGGGAGAGACCCGGTACTTC.

This clonotype was recorded at least ten times. The chain couples TRBV15 to TRBJ2-7, with D perhaps TRBD2 (6 bases). The CDR3 runs 14 residues. CDR1 and CDR2 from the germline V gene are LNHNV and YYDKDF (reference sequence). V was shortened by 3 bases and J by 2 bases, with 11 bases between the two germline ends. The DNA for the CDR3 is TGTGCCACCAGCAGTGGGGACTTTGCCTACGAGCAGTACTTC. Its protein is CATSSGDFAYEQYF.

This chain joins TRBV7-2 and TRBJ2-1, with a weak D call TRBD2 (6 bases). CDR3 size: 14 residues. CDR1 and CDR2 (germline): SGHTA, FQGNSA. V shed 2 bases and J shed 10 bases, with 15 bases lying between them. Here the CDR3 DNA reads TGTGCCAGCAGCTTAAATTCGGGAGCTGGGGAGCAGTTCTTC. Translated: CASSLNSGAGEQFF.

The chain has TRBV6-1 and TRBJ1-1; 9 bases align to TRBD1. The ends lost 2 bases at V and 5 bases at J; junction bases unmatched: 6. CDR3 length: 15 amino acids. Germline CDR1 MNHNS, CDR2 SASEGT. Here the CDR3 reads CASSELTGGGTEAFF. In DNA, the CDR3 is TGTGCCAGCAGTGAATTGACAGGGGGGGGTACTGAAGCTTTCTTT.

This clonotype was observed many times. J is TRBJ1-1 and V is TRBV7-2; 8 bases are a match to TRBD1. Germline lookup yields CDR1 SGHTA and CDR2 FQGNSA. The V segment lost 5 bases and the J segment 4 bases; nucleotides outside the gene matches: 9. The length of the CDR3 is 15 residues. The CDR3 reads CASSHPDRGVTEAFF. The CDR3 bases are TGTGCCAGCAGCCACCCTGACAGGGGAGTCACTGAAGCTTTCTTT.

This clonotype came up many times. J is TRBJ1-2 and V is TRBV9; TRBD1 agrees at 8 bases. CDR3 size: 18 residues. Trimming removed 3 bases from V and 6 bases from J; junction bases left unmatched: 19. From germline, CDR1 is SGDLS and CDR2 YYNGEE. CDR3 amino acids: CASSGTPADGDRRDGYTF. CDR3 sequence (DNA): TGTGCCAGCAGCGGAACCCCGGCAGACGGGGACAGGAGAGATGGCTACACCTTC.

This clonotype was seen only a few times. This chain connects TRBV30 to TRBJ2-1; TRBD1 aligns across 10 bases. Germline V gene lookup returns CDR1 GTSNPN and CDR2 SVGIG (reference sequence). V gave up 5 bases and J gave up 3 bases; unmatched junction bases: 4. This CDR3 spans 14 amino acids. CDR3 amino acids: CAWVDRGYYNEQFF. DNA of the CDR3: TGTGCCTGGGTGGACAGGGGGTACTACAATGAGCAGTTCTTC.

The genes are TRBV12-3 or TRBV12-4 and TRBJ2-3, with D possibly being TRBD1 or TRBD2 (5 bases each). V shed 6 bases and J shed 0 bases, with 10 bases lying between them. This CDR3 region has 14 residues. The DNA for the CDR3 is TGTGCCAGCAGCCGGGACCCTAGCACAGATACGCAGTATTTT. This translates into CASSRDPSTDTQYF.

Regarding this clonotype: A much bigger clone sits one base away, suggesting this may be a read error. The rearrangement joins TRBV6-1 to TRBJ1-2; the match to TRBD1 covers 8 bases. V gave up 8 bases and J gave up 6 bases; unmatched junction bases: 14. Germline V gene data show CDR1 as MNHNS and CDR2 as SASEGT. The CDR3 consists of 15 residues. CDR3 residues: CASAGQEVSAHGYTF. CDR3 bases: TGTGCCAGCGCGGGACAGGAGGTCTCGGCCCATGGCTACACCTTC.

This clonotype occurred many times. The chain has TRBV5-1 and TRBJ1-1; a possible D gene is TRBD1 (6 bases). Per germline, CDR1 SGHRS and CDR2 YFSETQ. The CDR3 is 15 residues long. The V and J ends lost 4 bases and 6 bases respectively, with 19 bases between them. As DNA, the CDR3 is TGCGCCAGCAGCGGAGACGTACAGGGTAAATCTGAAGCTTTCTTT. The encoded protein is CASSGDVQGKSEAFF. Supplemented by reference TRBV5-1 and TRBJ1-1, the full variable domain reads KAGVTQTPRYLIKTRGQQVTLSCSPISGHRSVSWYQQTPGQGLQFLFEYFSETQRNKGNFPGRFSGRQFSNSRSEMNVSTLELGDSALYLCASSGDVQGKSEAFFGQGTRLTVV.

This clonotype turned up a few times. This sequence joins TRBV2 and TRBJ1-1; possible D gene TRBD1, 6 bases. Germline lookup yields CDR1 SNHLY and CDR2 FYNNEI. This CDR3 is built from 12 residues. V lost 6 bases, J lost 6 bases, and 11 bases lay in between. For the CDR3, the DNA is TGTGCCAGCAGCTACAGGGTCGCTGAAGCTTTCTTT. Its protein product is CASSYRVAEAFF.

In regard to this clonotype: This could be a read error, since a much larger clone is one nucleotide away. The rearrangement links TRBV7-9 to TRBJ2-1; no reliable D call. The CDR3 length is 13 residues. Germline V gives CDR1 SEHNR, CDR2 FQNEAQ (reference sequence). This CDR3 is CASSLVVENEQSF. The CDR3 DNA reads as TGTGCCAGCAGCTTAGTGGTTGAGAATGAGCAGTCCTTC.

This clonotype was seen repeatedly, ten times or more. The chain carries TRBV7-2 and TRBJ2-7; TRBD1 agrees at 7 bases. Germline values: CDR1 SGHTA, CDR2 FQGNSA. CDR3 length: 14 residues. J was trimmed by 4 bases and V by 5 bases; bases with no gene match: 8. The DNA of the CDR3 is TGTGCCAGCAGCCGAGACAGGGTCGGGTACGAGCAGTACTTC. Residues: CASSRDRVGYEQYF.

V and J are TRBV7-2 and TRBJ2-1; D is possibly TRBD1 or TRBD2 (6 bases each). Germline loops: CDR1 SGHTA, CDR2 FQGNSA. The V gene lost 2 bases and the J gene lost 4 bases, with 24 bases spanning the gap. The CDR3 consists of 19 residues. CDR3 sequence reads: CASSLRPSPGRGHYNEQFF. The CDR3 region has the DNA TGTGCCAGCAGCTTACGGCCGTCCCCCGGGCGGGGACATTACAATGAGCAGTTCTTC.

On this clonotype: It may be a read error: a sequence one base away is much more abundant. This chain joins TRBV7-3 and TRBJ2-4, with D possibly matching TRBD1 (7 bases). From germline, CDR1 is SGHTA and CDR2 FQGTGA. Trimming shortened V by 2 bases and J by 13 bases, and 21 bases separated the two germline ends. This CDR3 spans 15 amino acids. This chain's CDR3 is CASSLRGTAYNEQYF. CDR3 nucleotides: TGTGCCAGCAGCTTACGGGGGACAGCTTACAATGAGCAGTACTTC. Full variable domain (rest looked up from reference TRBV7-3 and TRBJ2-4): GAGVSQTPSNKVTEKGKYVELRCDPISGHTALYWYRQSLGQGPEFLIYFQGTGAADDSGLPNDRFFAVRPEGSVSTLKIQRTERGDSAVYLCASSLRGTAYNEQYFGAGTRLSVL.

Worth noting for this clonotype: One end of the junction varies from germline; a read error may be responsible. The chain links TRBV20-1 to TRBJ1-4; tentative D call: TRBD1 (5 bases). From germline, CDR1 is DFQATT and CDR2 SNEGSKA (reference sequence). The CDR3 runs to 15 residues. DNA for the CDR3: TGCAGTGCTAGAGATAGGCGGGGGAATTATGAAAAGCTGTTTTTT. This encodes CSARDRRGNYEKLFF.

This clonotype was counted only a few times. The CDR3 DNA reads TGCAGTGCTATCGTAAGCTCCTACAATGAGCAGTTCTTC. Its translation is CSAIVSSYNEQFF. This chain uses TRBV20-1 with TRBJ2-1; D gene unclear. Looked up from germline, CDR1 is DFQATT and CDR2 is SNEGSKA (reference sequence). CDR3 length equals 13 residues. The V and J ends lost 4 bases and 0 bases respectively, with 7 bases between them.

The rearrangement uses TRBV19 and TRBJ1-2; D gene ambiguous. CDR3 length equals 12 residues. V lost 4 bases and J 10 bases, leaving 13 bases between the germline ends. CDR1 is LNHDA, CDR2 SQIVND, per germline (reference sequence). The CDR3 DNA follows: TGTGCCAGTAGTAAGTCCGGGGTGGACTACACCTTC. It translates to CASSKSGVDYTF.

As to this clonotype: A much larger clone lies a single base off, so this may be a read error. The chain is built from TRBV7-3 and TRBJ2-1; 10 nucleotides align to TRBD2. The CDR3 has 15 amino acids. Germline V gene data show CDR1 as SGHTA and CDR2 as FQGTGA. Losses at the gene ends were 3 bases for V and 8 bases for J; bases not matched to a gene: 7. Written as DNA, the CDR3 is TGTGCCAGCAGCTTGAGCGGGGGGGTCAGTGATGAGCAGTTCTTC. This translates into CASSLSGGVSDEQFF.

The CDR3 region has the DNA TGTGCCAGTAGTATGGGGCAGCTTTCCTACGAGCAGTTCTTC. It codes for CASSMGQLSYEQFF. The V call is TRBV19, the J call TRBJ2-4; D perhaps matches TRBD1 (5 bases). The DNA end favors TRBJ2-1, so the J call may be wrong. CDR1 is LNHDA, CDR2 SQIVND, per germline (reference sequence). The CDR3 runs 14 residues.

This clonotype appeared a few times. The chain uses TRBV6-2 or TRBV6-3 and TRBJ1-6, with D possibly TRBD1 on 5 matching bases. Germline V gene sequence: CDR1 MNHEY, CDR2 SVGEGT. The V end lost 5 bases, the J end lost 9 bases, and 20 bases lay between the germline ends. This CDR3 region has 16 residues. The CDR3: CASSRDRSPTGSPLHF. The CDR3 nucleotides read TGTGCCAGCAGTCGAGACAGAAGCCCCACAGGTTCACCCCTCCACTTT.

V and J are TRBV12-3 or TRBV12-4 and TRBJ2-1; D not certain. The CDR3 consists of 14 residues. The germline V and J ends were trimmed by 3 bases and 9 bases, with 15 bases remaining between them. In DNA, the CDR3 is TGTGCCAGCAGTTTCGGGTCCTTCGCCGCTGAGCAGTTCTTC. Protein product: CASSFGSFAAEQFF.

This clonotype has only a few counts. Being one base from a much bigger clone, this may be a read error. The rearrangement joins TRBV7-2 to TRBJ2-1; D is ambiguous. Germline assignment: CDR1 SGHTA and CDR2 FQGNSA. The CDR3 is 13 amino acids. The CDR3 sequence: CASSLVTYSEQFF. The CDR3 DNA sequence: TGTGCCAGCAGCTTGGTTACCTACAGTGAGCAGTTCTTC.

As for this clonotype: A much bigger clone sits one base away, suggesting this may be a read error. The conserved closing phenylalanine or tryptophan is absent in this CDR3, likely reflecting a read error. This chain connects TRBV5-5 to TRBJ1-5; D may be TRBD1 (6 bases). From germline, CDR1 is SGHKS and CDR2 YYEKEE (reference sequence). The CDR3 loop spans 15 amino acids. V was pared by 4 bases and J by 0 bases, with 11 bases between. The DNA of the CDR3 is TGTGCCAGCAGCCCGAGGGGGGATAGCAATCAGCCCCAGCATGTT. Encoded protein: CASSPRGDSNQPQHV.

The chain has TRBV6-6 and TRBJ2-7, with D tentatively TRBD2 (5 bases). Trimming took 6 bases from V and 6 from J, leaving 21 bases between them. In germline, CDR1 is MNHNY, CDR2 SVGAGI (reference sequence). The CDR3 consists of 15 residues. CDR3 region: CASSPRASIGGEQYF. CDR3 DNA: TGTGCCAGCAGCCCCCGGGCCTCCATCGGAGGCGAGCAGTACTTC.

Notes on this clonotype: Since a much larger clone is just one base distant, this may be a read error. The rearrangement links TRBV5-1 to TRBJ2-1; TRBD1 aligns across 9 bases. The germline V gene has CDR1 SGHRS and CDR2 YFSETQ. There are 14 residues in the CDR3. The V segment lost 3 bases and the J segment 10 bases; nucleotides outside the gene matches: 8. CDR3 sequence (DNA): TGCGCCAGCAGCTCGGGACAGGGAAGTGGAGAGCAGTTCTTC. Protein: CASSSGQGSGEQFF.

This clonotype turned up a few times. One base away lies a much larger clone, so this may be a sequencing read error. The chain joins TRBV5-1 to TRBJ2-5, with D tentatively TRBD1 or TRBD2 (6 bases each). In germline, CDR1 is SGHRS, CDR2 YFSETQ. The CDR3 runs 16 residues. The V and J ends lost 0 bases and 11 bases respectively, with 23 bases between them. Here the CDR3 reads CASSLGLRGVGNEQYF. Written as DNA, the CDR3 is TGCGCCAGCAGCTTGGGCCTGAGGGGGGTCGGCAATGAGCAGTACTTC.

This clonotype was seen only a few times. The chain carries TRBV9 and TRBJ2-2; D unclear. The germline V gene encodes CDR1 SGDLS and CDR2 YYNGEE. V shed 4 bases and J shed 4 bases, with 11 bases lying between them. The CDR3 runs 14 residues. CDR3 in amino acids: CASSPRTTTGELFF. In nucleotides, the CDR3 is TGTGCCAGCAGCCCCCGGACCACCACCGGGGAGCTGTTTTTT.

This clonotype has just a few counts. The rearrangement links TRBV7-2 to TRBJ1-3; D is perhaps TRBD1 (5 bases). Trimming took off 0 bases at V and 0 bases at J, with 12 bases between the two ends. The CDR3 consists of 17 residues. Looked up from germline, CDR1 is SGHTA and CDR2 is FQGNSA. For the CDR3, the DNA is TGTGCCAGCAGCTTAGCGCGGATGCAGGGCTCTGGAAACACCATATATTTT. It encodes CASSLARMQGSGNTIYF.